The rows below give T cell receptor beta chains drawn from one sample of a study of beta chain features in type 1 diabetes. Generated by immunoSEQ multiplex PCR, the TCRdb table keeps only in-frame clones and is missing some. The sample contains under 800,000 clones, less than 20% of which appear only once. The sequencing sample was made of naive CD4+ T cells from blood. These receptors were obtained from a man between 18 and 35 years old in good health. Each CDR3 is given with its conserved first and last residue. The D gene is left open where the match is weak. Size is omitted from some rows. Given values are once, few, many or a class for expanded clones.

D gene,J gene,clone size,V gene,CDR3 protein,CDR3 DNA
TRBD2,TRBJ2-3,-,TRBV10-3,CAINDYNGRGADTQYF,TGTGCCATCAATGACTATAACGGGAGGGGGGCAGATACGCAGTATTTT
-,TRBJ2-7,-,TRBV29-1,CSVERSYEQYF,TGCAGCGTCGAAAGGAGCTACGAGCAGTACTTC
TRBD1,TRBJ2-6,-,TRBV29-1,CSVEGRGQGASGANVLTF,TGCAGCGTTGAAGGAAGGGGACAGGGGGCGTCTGGGGCCAACGTCCTGACTTTC
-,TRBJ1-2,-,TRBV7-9,CASSVAGVNYGYTF,TGTGCCAGCAGCGTGGCAGGGGTTAACTATGGCTACACCTTC
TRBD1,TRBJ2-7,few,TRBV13,CASSQGQGADEQYF,TGTGCCAGCAGCCAAGGACAGGGGGCGGACGAGCAGTACTTC
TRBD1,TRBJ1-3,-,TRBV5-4,CASSLGGQGGNTIYF,TGTGCCAGCAGCTTAGGGGGACAGGGCGGAAACACCATATATTTT
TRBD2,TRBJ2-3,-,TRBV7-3,CASSPGGAGLGDTQYF,TGTGCCAGCAGTCCCGGGGGAGCGGGACTAGGAGATACGCAGTATTTT
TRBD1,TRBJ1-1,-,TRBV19,CATQIRTGDAEAFF,TGTGCCACGCAAATTCGGACAGGGGACGCTGAAGCTTTCTTT
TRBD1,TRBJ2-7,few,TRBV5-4,CASFFTGTEGEQYF,TGTGCCAGCTTTTTCACCGGGACAGAGGGCGAGCAGTACTTC
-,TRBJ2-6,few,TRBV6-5,CASSSRGAGANVLTF,TGTGCCAGCAGTTCTAGGGGAGCGGGGGCCAACGTCCTGACTTTC
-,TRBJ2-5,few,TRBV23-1,CASSQPTGPMFRETQYF,TGCGCCAGCAGTCAACCGACCGGACCCATGTTCAGAGAGACCCAGTACTTC
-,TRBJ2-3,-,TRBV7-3,CASSLTRADTQYF,TGTGCCAGCAGCTTGACTAGGGCGGATACGCAGTATTTT
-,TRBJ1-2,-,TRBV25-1,CASSGVGSRSGYTF,TGTGCCAGCAGTGGCGTAGGGTCGCGGAGTGGCTACACCTTC
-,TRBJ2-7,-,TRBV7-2,CASSRGAGPYEQYF,TGTGCCAGCAGCCGCGGTGCGGGGCCCTACGAGCAGTACTTC
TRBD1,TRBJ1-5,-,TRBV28,CASSPGQGGQPQHF,TGTGCCAGCAGCCCGGGACAGGGAGGGCAGCCCCAGCATTTT
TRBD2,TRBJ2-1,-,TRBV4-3,CASSQDPALAGVNEQFF,TGCGCCAGCAGCCAAGATCCCGCACTAGCGGGAGTGAATGAGCAGTTCTTC
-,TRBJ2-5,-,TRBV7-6,CASSSPGETQYF,TGTGCCAGCAGCTCCCCGGGGGAGACCCAGTACTTC
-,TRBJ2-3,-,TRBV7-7,CASSSGGGDTQYF,TGTGCTAGCAGCTCCGGGGGCGGAGATACGCAGTATTTT
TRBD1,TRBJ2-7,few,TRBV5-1,CASSWTRTGLYEQYF,TGCGCCAGCAGCTGGACCAGGACAGGCCTCTACGAGCAGTACTTC
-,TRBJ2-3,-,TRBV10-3,CAISDLRDVGNTQYF,TGTGCCATCAGCGACCTCCGGGACGTAGGAAATACGCAGTATTTT
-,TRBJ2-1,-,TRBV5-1,CASSLGGLYNEQFF,TGCGCCAGCAGCTTGGGGGGCTTGTACAATGAGCAGTTCTTC
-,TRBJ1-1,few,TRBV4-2,CASSQDPYGGVGTEAFF,TGTGCCAGCAGCCAAGATCCCTACGGGGGAGTGGGGACTGAAGCTTTCTTT
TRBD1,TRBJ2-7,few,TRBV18,CASSPQRQGAYEQYF,TGTGCCAGCTCACCACAAAGACAGGGGGCCTACGAGCAGTACTTC
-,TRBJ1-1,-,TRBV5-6,CASSFRAGNTEAFF,TGTGCCAGCAGCTTCAGAGCCGGGAACACTGAAGCTTTCTTT
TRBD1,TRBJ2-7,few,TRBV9,CASSRGGQGSSYEQYF,TGTGCCAGCAGCAGAGGGGGACAGGGAAGCTCCTACGAGCAGTACTTC
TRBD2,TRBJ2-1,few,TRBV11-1,CASRLKREVNNEQFF,TGTGCCAGCAGGTTAAAGCGGGAGGTAAACAATGAGCAGTTCTTC
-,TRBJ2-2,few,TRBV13,CASSLPPGDNTGELFF,TGTGCCAGCAGCCTCCCCCCGGGGGACAACACCGGGGAGCTGTTTTTT
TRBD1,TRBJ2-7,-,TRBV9,CASSPRQGLNEEQYF,TGTGCCAGCAGCCCACGACAGGGGCTCAACGAGGAGCAGTACTTC
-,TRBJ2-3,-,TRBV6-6,CASSGDSNPTDTQYF,TGTGCCAGCAGTGGGGACTCCAACCCCACAGATACGCAGTATTTT
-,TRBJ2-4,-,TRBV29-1,CSARDGILAKNIQYF,TGCAGCGCCCGTGACGGGATCCTAGCCAAAAACATTCAGTACTTC
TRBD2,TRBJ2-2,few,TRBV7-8,CASSLALAGVTGELFF,TGTGCCAGCAGCTTAGCGCTAGCGGGAGTTACCGGGGAGCTGTTTTTT
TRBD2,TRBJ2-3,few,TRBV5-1,CASSLETSGVHIDTQYF,TGCGCCAGCAGCTTGGAGACTAGCGGGGTTCATATTGATACGCAGTATTTT
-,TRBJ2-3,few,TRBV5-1,CASSSGQSYTDTQYF,TGCGCCAGCAGCTCGGGACAAAGTTACACAGATACGCAGTATTTT
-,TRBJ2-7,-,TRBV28,CASRASAEQYF,TGTGCCAGCAGGGCTTCGGCCGAGCAGTACTTC
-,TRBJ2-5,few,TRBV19,CASSKLIRWETQYF,TGTGCCAGTAGTAAATTGATTCGATGGGAGACCCAGTACTTC
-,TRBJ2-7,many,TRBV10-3,CAIRGRPYEQYF,TGTGCCATCAGGGGGAGGCCCTACGAGCAGTACTTC
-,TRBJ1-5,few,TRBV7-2,CASSRDLNQPQHF,TGTGCCAGCAGTCGGGACTTAAATCAGCCCCAGCATTTT
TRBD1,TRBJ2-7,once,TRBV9,CASQRGPLSYEQYF,TGTGCCAGCCAGAGGGGGCCCCTCTCCTACGAGCAGTACTTC
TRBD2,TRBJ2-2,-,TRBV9,CASSVRLAGQNTGELFF,TGTGCCAGCAGCGTTCGACTAGCGGGGCAGAACACCGGGGAGCTGTTTTTT
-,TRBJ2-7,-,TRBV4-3,CASSQNTRETVSYEQYF,TGCGCCAGCAGCCAAAATACCCGAGAGACGGTCTCCTACGAGCAGTACTTC
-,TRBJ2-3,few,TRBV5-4,CASSSGSTATDTQYF,TGTGCCAGCAGCTCCGGGTCTACGGCGACAGATACGCAGTATTTT
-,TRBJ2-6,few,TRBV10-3,CATTWRNFTSGANVLTF,TGTGCCACCACCTGGCGGAACTTCACCTCTGGGGCCAACGTCCTGACTTTC
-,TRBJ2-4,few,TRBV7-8,CASSPPAQGGKNIQYF,TGTGCCAGCAGTCCCCCGGCGCAGGGCGGCAAAAACATTCAGTACTTC
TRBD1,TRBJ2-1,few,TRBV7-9,CASSLEGGPFF,TGTGCCAGCAGCTTAGAAGGGGGCCCGTTCTTC
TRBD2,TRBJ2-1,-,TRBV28,CASSGGWRGGIDEQFF,TGTGCCAGCAGTGGCGGCTGGCGGGGGGGCATAGATGAGCAGTTCTTC
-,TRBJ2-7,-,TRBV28,CASRGRASPYEQYF,TGTGCCAGCAGGGGGCGGGCGTCACCCTACGAGCAGTACTTC
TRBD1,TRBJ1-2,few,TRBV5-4,CASSSAPGQHYGGYTF,TGTGCCAGCAGCTCCGCGCCGGGACAGCACTACGGTGGCTACACCTTC
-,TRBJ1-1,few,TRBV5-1,CASSLVVGPTEAFF,TGCGCCAGCAGCTTGGTGGTGGGGCCCACTGAAGCTTTCTTT
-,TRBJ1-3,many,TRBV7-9,CASNFGNTIYF,TGTGCCAGCAATTTCGGAAACACCATATATTTT
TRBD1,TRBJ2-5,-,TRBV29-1,CSVSDRAVKETQYF,TGCAGCGTTTCCGACAGGGCAGTGAAAGAGACCCAGTACTTC
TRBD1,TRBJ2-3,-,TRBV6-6,CASSPGTGVTDTQYF,TGTGCCAGCAGTCCAGGGACAGGGGTCACAGATACGCAGTATTTT
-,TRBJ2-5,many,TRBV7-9,CASLPKPQGSTETQYF,TGTGCCAGCCTACCGAAGCCACAGGGTAGTACAGAGACCCAGTACTTC
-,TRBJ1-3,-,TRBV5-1,CASRFGSSGNTIYF,TGCGCCAGCAGATTCGGATCGTCTGGAAACACCATATATTTT
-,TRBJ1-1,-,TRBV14,CASSTYAGTEAFF,TGTGCCAGCAGCACGTACGCGGGCACTGAAGCTTTCTTT
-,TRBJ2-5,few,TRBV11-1,CASRLGRQPQETQYF,TGTGCCAGCAGATTAGGGAGACAGCCCCAAGAGACCCAGTACTTC